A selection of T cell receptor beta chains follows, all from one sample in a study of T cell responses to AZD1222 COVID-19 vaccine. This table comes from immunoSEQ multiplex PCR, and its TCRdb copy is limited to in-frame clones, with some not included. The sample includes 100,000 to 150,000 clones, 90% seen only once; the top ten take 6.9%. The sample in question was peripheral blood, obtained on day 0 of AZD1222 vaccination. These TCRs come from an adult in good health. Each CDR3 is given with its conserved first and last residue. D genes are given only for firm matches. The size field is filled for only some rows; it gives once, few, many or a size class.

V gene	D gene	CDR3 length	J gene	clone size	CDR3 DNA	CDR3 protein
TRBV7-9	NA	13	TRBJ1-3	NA	TGTGCCAGCAGCACAACGACAGGAAACACCATATATTTT	CASSTTTGNTIYF
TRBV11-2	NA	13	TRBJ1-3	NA	TGTGCCAGCAGCTTCTTAGGGGGTGGCACCATATATTTT	CASSFLGGGTIYF
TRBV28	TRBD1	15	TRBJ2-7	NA	TGTGCCAGCAGCGTAGGGGGCGGAAGTACCTACGAGCAGTACTTC	CASSVGGGSTYEQYF
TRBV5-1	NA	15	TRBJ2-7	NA	TGCGCCAGCAGCTTGGGCAGGGCCGCAAGGGACGAGCAGTACTTC	CASSLGRAARDEQYF
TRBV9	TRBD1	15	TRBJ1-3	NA	TGTGCCAGCAGCGGATGGGAGGGACAGGGAAACACCATATATTTT	CASSGWEGQGNTIYF
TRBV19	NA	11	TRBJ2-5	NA	TGTGCCAGTAGTATCCTAGAGACCCAGTACTTC	CASSILETQYF
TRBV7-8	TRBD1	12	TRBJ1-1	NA	TGTGCCAGCAGCCGGGACAGGGGATACGCTTTCTTT	CASSRDRGYAFF
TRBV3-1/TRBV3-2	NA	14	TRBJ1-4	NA	TGTGCCAGCAGCGCGACAGCAACTAATGAAAAACTGTTTTTT	CASSATATNEKLFF
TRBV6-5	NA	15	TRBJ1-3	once	TGTGCCAGCAGTTACAGCTCCTCCTCTGGAAACACCATATATTTT	CASSYSSSSGNTIYF
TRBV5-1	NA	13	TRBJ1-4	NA	TGCGCCAGCAGAATGGATTTAGGGGAAAAACTGTTTTTT	CASRMDLGEKLFF
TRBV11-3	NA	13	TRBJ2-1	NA	TGTGCCAGCAGCCGAGGACCGCTCCATGAGCAGTTCTTC	CASSRGPLHEQFF
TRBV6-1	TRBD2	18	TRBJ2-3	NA	TGTGCCAGCAGTGAAGAGGGGGGTAGCGGGACATTCACAGATACGCAGTATTTT	CASSEEGGSGTFTDTQYF
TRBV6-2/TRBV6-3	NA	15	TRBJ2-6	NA	TGTGCCAGCAGATACCGAGGGGGACATTCCCCCGTCCTGACTTTC	CASRYRGGHSPVLTF
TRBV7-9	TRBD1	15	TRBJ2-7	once	TGTGCCAGCAGTCCCCCCGACAGGGCGGGCTACGAGCAGTACTTC	CASSPPDRAGYEQYF
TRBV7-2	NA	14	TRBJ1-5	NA	TGTGCCAGCAGCTATCAAGCGACAAATCAGCCCCAGCATTTT	CASSYQATNQPQHF
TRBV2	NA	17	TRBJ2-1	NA	TGTGCCAGCAGTGATTTCAAAGATAAGCGCACCTACAATGAGCAGTTCTTC	CASSDFKDKRTYNEQFF
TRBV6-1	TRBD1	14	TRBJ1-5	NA	TGTGCCAGCAGTGAAACAGGGGGAAGGGGGCCCCAGCATTTT	CASSETGGRGPQHF
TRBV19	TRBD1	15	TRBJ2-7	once	TGTGCCAGTAGTAGGACAGGGGTTGGGTCCTACGAGCAGTACTTC	CASSRTGVGSYEQYF
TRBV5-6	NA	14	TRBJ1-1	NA	TGTGCCAGCAGCCGCCATGGATCCCAATTAGGCGCTTTCTTT	CASSRHGSQLGAFF
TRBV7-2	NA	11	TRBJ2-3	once	TGTGCCAGCGGGATCACAGATACGCAGTATTTT	CASGITDTQYF
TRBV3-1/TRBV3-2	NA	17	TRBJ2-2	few	TGTGCCAGCAGCCAAGACAGAGCCCCATTGGGCACCGGGGAGCTGTTTTTT	CASSQDRAPLGTGELFF
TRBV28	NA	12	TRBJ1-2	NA	TGTGCCAGTGAAGGGGTTAGGGGTGGCTACACCTTC	CASEGVRGGYTF
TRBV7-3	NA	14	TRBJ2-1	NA	TGTGCCAGCAGCCCCGTCGGAGGGGGCAATGAGCAGTTCTTC	CASSPVGGGNEQFF
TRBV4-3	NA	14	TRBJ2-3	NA	TGCGCCAGCAGCCAAGGGGGGACACCCCCAACGCAGTATTTT	CASSQGGTPPTQYF
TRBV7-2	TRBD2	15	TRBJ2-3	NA	TGTGCCAGCAGCTTAAGCAGCGGGGGCACAGATACGCAGTATTTT	CASSLSSGGTDTQYF
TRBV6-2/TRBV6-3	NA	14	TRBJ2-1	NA	TGTGCCAGCAGTTACTCGAAAAGGGCCAATGAGCAGTTCTTC	CASSYSKRANEQFF
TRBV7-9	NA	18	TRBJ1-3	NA	TGTGCCAGCAGCTTAGGGGGGCCCAGCCAGAGCTCTGGAAACACCATATATTTT	CASSLGGPSQSSGNTIYF
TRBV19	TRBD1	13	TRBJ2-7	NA	TGTGCCAGTAGCCCAACAGGGGTCGGCGAGCAGTACTTC	CASSPTGVGEQYF
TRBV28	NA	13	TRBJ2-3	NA	TGTGCCAGCAGTTTATCCCACACAGATACGCAGTATTTT	CASSLSHTDTQYF
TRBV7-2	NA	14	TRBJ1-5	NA	TGTGCCAGCAGCCAACGTAATCCCAATCAGCCCCAGCATTTT	CASSQRNPNQPQHF
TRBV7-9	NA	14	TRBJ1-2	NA	TGTGCCAGCAGCTTAGACAGGAAAGGGTATGGCTACACCTTC	CASSLDRKGYGYTF
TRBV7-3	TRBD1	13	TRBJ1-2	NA	TGTGCCAGCAGCTCAGGACAGGGAGATGGCTACACCTTC	CASSSGQGDGYTF
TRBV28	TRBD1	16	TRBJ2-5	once	TGTGCCAGCAGTCCCTCCCTAGGGGGCTCAAAGGTGACCCAGTACTTC	CASSPSLGGSKVTQYF
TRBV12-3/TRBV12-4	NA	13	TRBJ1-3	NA	TGTGCCAGCAGTCTGAACGGTGGAAACACCATATATTTT	CASSLNGGNTIYF
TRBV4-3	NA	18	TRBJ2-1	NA	TGCGCCAGCAGCCAAGATTCCATATCGGGGGCCAACTACAATGAGCAGTTCTTC	CASSQDSISGANYNEQFF
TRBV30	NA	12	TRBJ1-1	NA	TGTGCCTGGAGTGTAAATTTATCTGAAGCTTTCTTT	CAWSVNLSEAFF
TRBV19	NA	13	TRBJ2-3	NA	TGTGCCAGTAGCCCAGGGTTCACAGATACGCAGTATTTT	CASSPGFTDTQYF
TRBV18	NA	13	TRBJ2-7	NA	TGTGCCAGCTCACCGCGGACAGTACGCGAGCAGTACTTC	CASSPRTVREQYF
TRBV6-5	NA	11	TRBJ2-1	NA	TGTGCCAGCAGAACCTACAATGAGCAGTTCTTC	CASRTYNEQFF
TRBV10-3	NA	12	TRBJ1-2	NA	TGTGCCATCAACAGGGTGTCGGGTGGCTACACCTTC	CAINRVSGGYTF
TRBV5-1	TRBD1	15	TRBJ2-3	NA	TGCGCCAGCAGCTTGACAGGGGGCGGCACAGATACGCAGTATTTT	CASSLTGGGTDTQYF